This T cell receptor beta chain was identified in a study of T cells after yellow fever vaccination. The CDR3 is made up of 13 amino acids. Trimming stripped 3 bases from V and 1 base from J, with 7 bases between. This clonotype was recorded many times. TCRdb used MiXCR to reprocess the 5' RACE reads, holding one entry per CDR3 protein. The table includes about 230,000 distinct CDR3 sequences, about 7% detected once. The TCR comes from a man aged 25-45 years who received the YFV17D yellow fever vaccine. Here the sequenced sample was CD4+ T cells sorted from PBMCs, taken on the day of the yellow fever booster vaccination. V is TRBV12-3 or TRBV12-4 and J is TRBJ2-7, with D unclear. CDR3 residues: CASSFTLSYEQYF. CDR3 in DNA: TGTGCCAGCAGTTTTACTCTATCCTACGAGCAGTACTTC.